The rows below give T cell receptor beta chains drawn from one sample of a study of CD8+ T cells in alopecia areata. This table comes from immunoSEQ multiplex PCR, and its TCRdb copy is limited to in-frame clones, with some not included. Of 150,000 to 200,000 clones in the sample, 55% to 70% were seen once. Sequencing was performed on CD4+ T cells sorted from blood, taken at week 4, from a patient treated with tofacitinib. These receptors originate from a human donor with alopecia areata. The CDR3 runs from the conserved cysteine through the conserved F or W. D genes are given only for firm matches. Some rows mark clone size as missing; the rest say once, few, many or name a class of expanded clone.

TRBV7-2	TRBJ2-5	-	-	TGTGCCAGCAGCTTAGACATGGAGACCCAGTACTTC	CASSLDMETQYF
TRBV29-1	TRBJ1-2	few	TRBD1	TGCAGCGTTGAAGAATTCCAGGGGGTGATGCCTCTCACCTTC	CSVEEFQGVMPLTF
TRBV14	TRBJ2-2	-	-	TGTGCCAGCAGCCACTTAATGGGGAGCACCGGGGAGCTGTTTTTT	CASSHLMGSTGELFF
TRBV7-9	TRBJ1-6	-	-	TGTGCCAGCAGCTTAGAGGTTTCACCTCTCCACTTT	CASSLEVSPLHF
TRBV29-1	TRBJ1-2	-	-	TGCAGCGTTGAGTGCGAGACAGGCAAGGGCGACTATGGCTACACCTTC	CSVECETGKGDYGYTF
TRBV7-2	TRBJ1-2	-	-	TGTGCCAGCAGCATACAGAGATCTTACTATGGCTACACCTTC	CASSIQRSYYGYTF
TRBV25-1	TRBJ2-3	few	TRBD1	TGTGCCAGCAGTTCTAGGACAGGGGTTAGCACAGATACGCAGTATTTT	CASSSRTGVSTDTQYF
TRBV30	TRBJ1-6	-	TRBD1	TGTGCCTGGAGAGTCGTCACCGGGACAGGGGGTTCACCCCTCCACTTT	CAWRVVTGTGGSPLHF
TRBV19	TRBJ2-1	-	TRBD2	TGTGCCAGTAGTATCCCCTTAGCGGGGACCACCTACAATGAGCAGTTCTTC	CASSIPLAGTTYNEQFF
TRBV30	TRBJ1-1	-	-	TGTGCCTGGACAGGGCGCACTGAAGCTTTCTTT	CAWTGRTEAFF
TRBV4-3	TRBJ1-6	few	-	TGCGCCAGCAGCCAAGAAACGGGCACTGCCCTCCACTTT	CASSQETGTALHF
TRBV7-9	TRBJ2-7	-	TRBD1	TGTGCCAGCAGCCCGGACAGGGGGCGCGACGAGCAGTACTTC	CASSPDRGRDEQYF
TRBV29-1	TRBJ1-1	-	-	TGCAGCGTTCATAGGGTTACTGAAGCTTTCTTT	CSVHRVTEAFF
TRBV5-1	TRBJ2-1	-	TRBD2	TGCGCCAGCAGCTTGGAAGCGGGACTCAAGCACAATGAGCAGTTCTTC	CASSLEAGLKHNEQFF
TRBV5-4	TRBJ2-5	once	-	TGTGCCAGCAGCACTGGAGTGGCCCGAGAGACCCAGTACTTC	CASSTGVARETQYF
TRBV29-1	TRBJ2-1	-	-	TGCAGCGTTGAAGATCCGGGCGATGAGCAGTTCTTC	CSVEDPGDEQFF